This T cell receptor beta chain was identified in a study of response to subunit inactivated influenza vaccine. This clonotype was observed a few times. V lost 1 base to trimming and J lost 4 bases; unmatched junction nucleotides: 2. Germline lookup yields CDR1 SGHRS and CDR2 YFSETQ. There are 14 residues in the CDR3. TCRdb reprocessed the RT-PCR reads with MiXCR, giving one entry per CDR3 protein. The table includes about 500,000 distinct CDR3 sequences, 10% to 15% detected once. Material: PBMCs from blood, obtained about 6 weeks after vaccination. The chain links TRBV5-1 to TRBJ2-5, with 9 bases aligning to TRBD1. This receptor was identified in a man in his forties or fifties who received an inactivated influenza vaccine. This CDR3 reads CASSLLTGGETQYF. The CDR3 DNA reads TGCGCCAGCAGCTTGCTGACAGGGGGAGAGACCCAGTACTTC.